This T cell receptor beta chain derives from a study of T cell repertoires in aging, cancer and after chemotherapy. Study results and limitations: Loss of evenness, beyond lost richness, contributed to age-related TCR diversity decline in cancer patients. These repertoire data do not allow conclusions about immunological memory after chemotherapy. In each cancer cohort, median generation probability increased across chemotherapy, suggesting thymic output rebounded. Untreated cancer patients had significantly lower blood TCR diversity than age-matched healthy donors.

This clonotype is classed as medium-sized. Its antigen is currently unknown. The CDR3 is made up of 13 amino acids. V was trimmed by 6 bases and J by 5 bases, leaving 12 bases between them. TCR beta rearrangements were amplified from peripheral blood genomic DNA. Multiplex touch-down PCR with TRB-A/B primers amplified rearranged V-D-J TRB sequences. TCRdb analysed the multiplex PCR reads with MiXCR anew, one entry per CDR3 protein. The sample includes approximately 400 distinct CDR3 sequences, around 39% of them seen just once. The clonotype originates from a human donor with a blood cancer. Sequenced input: blood. The V call is TRBV12-3 or TRBV12-4, the J call TRBJ2-3, with D tentatively TRBD2 (6 bases). This CDR3 reads CASRPAGGDTQYF. The CDR3 coding sequence is TGTGCCAGCAGACCTGCCGGGGGAGATACGCAGTATTTT.